This T cell receptor (beta chain) was sequenced for a study of CD8 T cells in Susac syndrome. In blood CD8+ and CD4+ T cells, TCR beta underwent sequencing. CDR1 is SGHTA and CDR2 is FQGNSA in the germline V gene. V gave up 0 bases and J gave up 9 bases; unmatched junction bases: 6. The CDR3 covers 16 residues. cDNA came from roughly 0.53 to 1 ug RNA primed by random hexamers. TCRdb fed the immunoSEQ multiplex PCR reads into MiXCR, producing one record per CDR3 protein. The sample has 75,000 to 95,000 distinct CDR3 sequences, approximately 93% seen once. The rearrangement uses TRBV7-2 and TRBJ2-7; TRBD2 agrees at 15 bases. What was sequenced was CD8+ T cells from PBMCs. The clonotype comes from a human donor with Susac syndrome. The CDR3 loop reads CASSLAAGLAGGSQYF. CDR3 bases: TGTGCCAGCAGCTTAGCCGCGGGACTAGCGGGGGGTTCGCAGTACTTC. The variable domain in full, with the rest retrieved from reference TRBV7-2 and TRBJ2-7, is GAGVSQSPSNKVTEKGKDVELRCDPISGHTALYWYRQSLGQGLEFLIYFQGNSAPDKSGLPSDRFSAERTGGSVSTLTIQRTQQEDSAVYLCASSLAAGLAGGSQYFGPGTRLTVT.